The sequence of this T cell receptor (beta chain) was determined in a study of cytomegalovirus exposure and HLA in healthy donors. Primers: 60 Vbeta forward and 13 Jbeta reverse. Clones were sequenced by immunoSEQ multiplex PCR, and TCRdb holds only the in-frame ones, with some missing. The sample holds around 190,000 clones, around nine tenths seen once. CDR1 is MGHRA, CDR2 YSYEKL, per germline. This CDR3 region has 16 residues. The V gene lost 0 bases and the J gene lost 1 base, with 13 bases spanning the gap. The specimen sequenced was PBMCs. This TCR was sampled from a woman younger than 35 in good health and CMV-seronegative. This chain connects TRBV4-1 to TRBJ2-7; D perhaps matches TRBD2 (6 bases). Here the CDR3 DNA reads TGCGCCAGCAGCCAAGAGCCGCGGGACCGATCCTACGAGCAGTACTTC. Translated: CASSQEPRDRSYEQYF.